This TCR beta chain was documented in a study of early T cells in non-severe SARS-CoV-2 infection. Study as a whole: Chains were not paired, and sequencing was done on bulk RNA from unsorted whole blood. Points from the study as a whole: VDJdb matching skewed toward anti-spike CD8 responses, missing private and CD4 specificities.

Molecules of cDNA were individually given unique molecular identifiers that were attached to them. TCRdb independently ran MiXCR on the 5' RACE reads; one entry per CDR3 protein. The data contain 20,000 to 25,000 distinct CDR3 sequences, approximately 4.3% of them singletons. V shed 3 bases and J 5 bases; nucleotides not matched to a gene: 11. CDR1 and CDR2 from the germline V gene are SGHRS and YFSETQ. The CDR3 is 16 amino acids. This clonotype showed up many times. As yet, its antigen is unknown. This chain links TRBV5-1 with TRBJ2-5; the match to TRBD1 covers 9 bases. This clonotype originated in an adult who was a healthcare worker with PCR-confirmed SARS-CoV-2 infection or an uninfected control (not recorded which). Sequencing was done on a sample of whole blood. Written as DNA, the CDR3 is TGCGCCAGCAGCTATACCGGGACAGGGACGATGGAGACCCAGTACTTC. The encoded protein is CASSYTGTGTMETQYF. The complete variable domain, with remaining parts taken from reference TRBV5-1 and TRBJ2-5, reads KAGVTQTPRYLIKTRGQQVTLSCSPISGHRSVSWYQQTPGQGLQFLFEYFSETQRNKGNFPGRFSGRQFSNSRSEMNVSTLELGDSALYLCASSYTGTGTMETQYFGPGTRLLVL.